This note documents a single T cell receptor (beta chain) sequence. The sample holds many counts of this clonotype. This clone's antigen is unknown. Base quality data are lacking; no much larger clone is found one base away. This sample was taken from a study of early T cells in non-severe SARS-CoV-2 infection (dated by TCRdb to the early 2020s). Notes on the research overall: TCR sequencing used bulk RNA from unsorted whole blood, so alpha and beta chains could not be paired.

The cysteine opens and the phenylalanine closes a CDR3 of 14 amino acids. Only the CDR3 DNA is retained, 42 bases long and in frame from the first base. The germline V gene (reference sequence) specifies WNHNN as CDR1 and SYGVQD as CDR2. Compared with germline, V lacks 5 bases and J lacks 5 bases; bases without a gene match: 9. On the study overall, not on this receptor specifically: VDJdb matching was skewed toward anti-spike CD8 responses and likely underestimated virus-specific expansions, missing private and CD4 specificities.

Set within a cohort of healthcare workers in London, UK, this nested case-control study involved weekly PCR testing of nasopharyngeal swabs along with blood sampling. Between 23 and 31 March 2020, the week of the UK lockdown, healthcare workers were enrolled and then followed up weekly for as long as 16 weeks. Library generation was performed with 5' RACE. Sequencing was carried out with a NextSeq 500. To correct for sequencing error and PCR bias, the TCR library protocol tagged individual cDNA molecules with unique molecular identifiers. Sequencing covered both TCR alpha and beta chains, and within each sample the abundances of alpha and beta sequences were tightly co-correlated. The authors' pipeline ran thus. Decombinator V4 was used to annotate the V gene, J gene and CDR3 of the TCR sequences. Expanded TCRs were defined as changing significantly between any two time points under a Poisson model with p below 0.0001. TCR abundances were normalised to the total number of TCRs sequenced per sample and expressed as counts per million. TRAV1-2 paired with TRAJ12, TRAJ20 or TRAJ33 defined MAIT TCRs, while TRAV10 paired with TRAJ18 defined iNKT TCRs. VDJdb, accessed on 1 November 2021, was searched for TCRs annotated for CMV, EBV and SARS-CoV-2, and TCRs annotated for more than one antigen were excluded. Clones were called with MiXCR by TCRdb after fastp trimmed the public reads at Q25, and only in-frame beta chains were retained. Every distinct CDR3 protein forms one entry, paired with its most common genes and DNA. The V and J calls and clone size are TCRdb's, not the authors'. The sample records about 81,000 distinct CDR3 sequences, roughly 6% of which are singletons. Roughly 7.8% of the sample goes to the ten largest clones.

Input material: whole blood. The chain is assembled from TRBV10-1 and TRBJ2-7; the central 7 bases match TRBD1. The sequence was collected from an adult who was a healthcare worker with PCR-confirmed SARS-CoV-2 infection or an uninfected control (not recorded which). CDR3 reads: CASSKGQPGHEQYF. The nucleotides read TGCGCCAGCAGTAAGGGACAGCCTGGGCACGAGCAGTACTTC.